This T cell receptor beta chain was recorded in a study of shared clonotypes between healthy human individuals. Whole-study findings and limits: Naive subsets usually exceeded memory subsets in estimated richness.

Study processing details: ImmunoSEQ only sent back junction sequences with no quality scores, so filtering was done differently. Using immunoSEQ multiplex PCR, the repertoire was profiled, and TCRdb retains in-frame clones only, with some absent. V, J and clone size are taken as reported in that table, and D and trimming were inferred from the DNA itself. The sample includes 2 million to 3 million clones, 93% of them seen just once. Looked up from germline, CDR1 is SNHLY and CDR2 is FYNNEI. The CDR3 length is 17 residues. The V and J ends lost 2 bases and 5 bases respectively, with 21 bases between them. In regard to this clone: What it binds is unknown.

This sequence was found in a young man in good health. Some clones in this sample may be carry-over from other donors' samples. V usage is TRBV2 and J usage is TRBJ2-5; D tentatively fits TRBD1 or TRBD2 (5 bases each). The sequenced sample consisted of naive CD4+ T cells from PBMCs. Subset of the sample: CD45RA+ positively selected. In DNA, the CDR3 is TGTGCCAGCAGTGAACGGGGCGGTCGGGGCTTCGGCGAGACCCAGTACTTC. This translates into CASSERGGRGFGETQYF.